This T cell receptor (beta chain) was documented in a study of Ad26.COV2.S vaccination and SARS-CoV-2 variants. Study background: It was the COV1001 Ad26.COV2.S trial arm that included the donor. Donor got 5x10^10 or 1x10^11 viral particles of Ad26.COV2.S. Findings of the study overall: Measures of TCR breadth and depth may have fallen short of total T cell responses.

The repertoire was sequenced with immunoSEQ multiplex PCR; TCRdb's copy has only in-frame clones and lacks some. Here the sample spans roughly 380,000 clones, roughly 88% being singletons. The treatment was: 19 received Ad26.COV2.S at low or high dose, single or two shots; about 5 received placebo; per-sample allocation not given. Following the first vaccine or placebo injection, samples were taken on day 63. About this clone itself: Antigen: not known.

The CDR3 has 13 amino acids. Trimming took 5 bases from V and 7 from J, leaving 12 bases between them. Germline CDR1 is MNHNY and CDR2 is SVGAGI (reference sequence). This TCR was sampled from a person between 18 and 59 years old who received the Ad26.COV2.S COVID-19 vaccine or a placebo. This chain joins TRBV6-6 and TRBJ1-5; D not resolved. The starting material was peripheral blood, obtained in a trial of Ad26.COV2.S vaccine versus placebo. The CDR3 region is CASSPEGYQPQHF. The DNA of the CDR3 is TGTGCCAGCAGTCCAGAGGGATACCAGCCCCAGCATTTT.